The 9 T cell receptor beta chains below come from one sample, sequenced in a study of CD8 T cells in Susac syndrome. Roughly 0.5 to 1 ug RNA was reverse transcribed with random hexamers. MiXCR was run by TCRdb on the immunoSEQ multiplex PCR reads, yielding one entry per CDR3 protein. The table includes some 200,000 distinct CDR3 sequences, roughly nine tenths detected once. Sequenced material: CD8+ T cells from PBMCs. Source of these receptors: a human donor with multiple sclerosis.

The sample holds one count of this clonotype. V gene TRBV9 combines with J gene TRBJ2-1; D is possibly TRBD1 (6 bases). Trimming pared 0 bases from V and 8 bases from J, leaving 12 bases between. The CDR3 runs 14 residues. CDR1 and CDR2 from the germline V gene are SGDLS and YYNGEE. The CDR3 bases are TGTGCCAGCAGCGTAGGAACAGGGTTGGATGAGCAGTTCTTC. This translates into CASSVGTGLDEQFF.

The chain couples TRBV12-3 or TRBV12-4 to TRBJ1-2, with D possibly matching TRBD1 (6 bases). This CDR3 is 14 amino acids long. V shed 5 bases and J shed 3 bases, with 13 bases lying between them. As DNA, the CDR3 is TGTGCCAGCAGTAGCACAGGGTGGGACTATGGCTACACCTTC. Translating it yields CASSSTGWDYGYTF.

The chain carries TRBV7-9 and TRBJ1-2; D is possibly TRBD1 (6 bases). CDR3 length: 15 residues. From germline, CDR1 is SEHNR and CDR2 FQNEAQ (reference sequence). Trimming removed 3 bases from V and 4 bases from J, with 15 bases in between. DNA for the CDR3: TGTGCCAGCAGCTTGCAAGGGGGGGAGGGCTATGGCTACACCTTC. This sequence encodes CASSLQGGEGYGYTF.

This sequence joins TRBV5-1 and TRBJ2-2; D is uncertain. This CDR3 spans 16 amino acids. V was cut by 4 bases and J by 2 bases, with 15 bases left in between. CDR1 is SGHRS and CDR2 is YFSETQ in the germline V gene. CDR3 bases: TGCGCCAGCAGCCCGGAATGGACCTATAACACCGGGGAGCTGTTTTTT. It translates to CASSPEWTYNTGELFF.

The chain is built from TRBV19 and TRBJ1-5, with a tentative D call TRBD1 (5 bases). The length of the CDR3 is 17 residues. V gave up 0 bases and J gave up 0 bases, with 12 bases separating them. Germline-derived CDR1 and CDR2 are LNHDA and SQIVND (reference sequence). CDR3 protein: CASSIDPGIYSNQPQHF. CDR3 DNA sequence: TGTGCCAGTAGTATAGACCCAGGGATCTATAGCAATCAGCCCCAGCATTTT. Filled out from reference TRBV19 and TRBJ1-5, the complete variable domain reads DGGITQSPKYLFRKEGQNVTLSCEQNLNHDAMYWYRQDPGQGLRLIYYSQIVNDFQKGDIAEGYSVSREKKESFPLTVTSAQKNPTAFYLCASSIDPGIYSNQPQHFGDGTRLSIL.

The chain joins TRBV23-1 to TRBJ2-3, with 7 bases lining up with TRBD2. TRBV23-1 is flagged as an ORF with uncertain function. With V trimmed by 2 bases and J by 0 bases, 11 bases remained unmatched. This CDR3 contains 18 residues. CDR3 nucleotides: TGCGCCAGCAGTCAACCGCCGGCTAGCGGTTATAGCACAGATACGCAGTATTTT. Its translation is CASSQPPASGYSTDTQYF.

This rearrangement joins TRBV7-9 to TRBJ2-1; D is undetermined. V shed 8 bases and J shed 5 bases, with 7 bases lying between them. Per germline, CDR1 SEHNR and CDR2 FQNEAQ (reference sequence). The CDR3 is 11 amino acids. CDR3 in amino acids: CASFRDNEQFF. CDR3 bases: TGTGCCAGCTTTCGGGACAATGAGCAGTTCTTC.

The chain has TRBV13 and TRBJ1-1; D not certain. Trimming removed 1 base from V and 1 base from J, with 10 bases in between. Germline V gene data show CDR1 as PRHDT and CDR2 as FYEKMQ (reference sequence). CDR3 length equals 15 residues. The CDR3 coding sequence is TGTGCCAGCAGCTTAGTCGCCGGAGGGAACACTGAAGCTTTCTTT. Translated, it gives CASSLVAGGNTEAFF.

The chain recombines TRBV12-3 or TRBV12-4 with TRBJ2-7, with D maybe TRBD1 (6 bases). This CDR3 has 15 residues. V dropped 6 bases and J dropped 0 bases, with 15 bases sitting between them. CDR3 sequence reads: CASSKTGLGSYEQYF. The CDR3 DNA is TGTGCCAGCAGCAAAACAGGGCTAGGCTCCTACGAGCAGTACTTC.